This T cell receptor beta chain appears in the sequencing data of a study of blood T cell repertoires in COVID-19. Generated by immunoSEQ multiplex PCR, the TCRdb table keeps only in-frame clones and is missing some. Of roughly 350,000 clones detected, roughly 88% appear once; the ten largest clones hold more than 3%. Trimming took 5 bases from V and 2 from J; bases not matched to a gene: 17. The CDR3 consists of 19 residues. Germline CDR1 PRHDT, CDR2 FYEKMQ (reference sequence). This TCR derives from a woman in her fifties or sixties with active or convalescent COVID-19. The material sequenced was peripheral blood. V gene TRBV13 combines with J gene TRBJ2-7; 11 bases align to TRBD1. The CDR3 is CASSPRTGGSGGRAYEQYF. The DNA of the CDR3 is TGTGCCAGCAGCCCACGGACAGGGGGCTCTGGCGGGAGGGCCTACGAGCAGTACTTC.